This is a list of T cell receptor beta chains from one sample in a study of CD8 T cells in ankylosing spondylitis. TCRdb called the 5' RACE reads again in MiXCR, with one record for every CDR3 protein. The sample has some 840,000 distinct CDR3 sequences, around 11% seen once. Sequenced: blood, either unsorted or a sorted T cell fraction (not recorded which). The source is a male donor with ankylosing spondylitis. The CDR3 runs from the conserved cysteine through the conserved F or W. The D gene is left open where the match is weak. Clone size is shown for a subset of rows, as once, few, many or a class of expanded clone.

clone size	J gene	V gene	D gene	CDR3 protein	CDR3 DNA
few	TRBJ2-1	TRBV20-1	-	CSARISSVISYNEQFF	TGCAGTGCTAGAATCTCTAGCGTAATCTCCTACAATGAGCAGTTCTTC
few	TRBJ2-7	TRBV20-1	-	CSASWSLSYEQYF	TGCAGTGCTAGCTGGAGTCTGAGCTACGAGCAGTACTTC
few	TRBJ2-1	TRBV2	-	CASWGHGNPYNEQFF	TGTGCCAGTTGGGGCCACGGGAACCCCTACAATGAGCAGTTCTTC
-	TRBJ1-1	TRBV6-6	-	CASSYGRVAEAFF	TGTGCCAGCAGTTACGGCAGGGTGGCTGAAGCTTTCTTT
many	TRBJ1-1	TRBV12-3/TRBV12-4	-	CASRAVAEAFF	TGTGCCAGCAGGGCGGTGGCTGAAGCTTTCTTT
few	TRBJ1-1	TRBV20-1	-	CSASLIDRYF	TGCAGTGCTAGTCTAATTGACAGGTACTTT
-	TRBJ2-2	TRBV14	-	CASSQDPWRGQNTGELFF	TGTGCCAGCAGCCAAGATCCGTGGAGGGGGCAAAACACCGGGGAGCTGTTTTTT
-	TRBJ1-5	TRBV5-1	TRBD1	CASSKGQGGNQPQHF	TGCGCCAGCAGCAAAGGACAGGGGGGCAATCAGCCCCAGCATTTT
-	TRBJ2-1	TRBV7-8	TRBD2	CASSPPGLAGINEQFF	TGTGCCAGCAGCCCTCCCGGACTAGCGGGAATCAATGAGCAGTTCTTC
few	TRBJ1-6	TRBV10-3	TRBD1	CAISNAGGNSPLHF	TGTGCCATCAGTAATGCAGGGGGTAATTCACCCCTCCACTTT
-	TRBJ1-4	TRBV9	-	CASKRDGAHEKLFF	TGTGCCAGCAAAAGGGATGGAGCTCATGAAAAACTGTTTTTT
-	TRBJ2-6	TRBV5-1	TRBD1	CASSDGTGLDVLTF	TGCGCCAGCAGCGACGGGACAGGGCTAGACGTCCTGACTTTC
-	TRBJ2-2	TRBV28	TRBD2	CASSFSAGYTGELFF	TGTGCCAGCAGTTTCTCAGCGGGGTACACCGGGGAGCTGTTTTTT
-	TRBJ1-2	TRBV24-1	-	CATSDPNAGAPNYGYTF	TGTGCCACCAGTGACCCGAATGCCGGGGCCCCAAACTATGGCTACACCTTC
few	TRBJ1-5	TRBV18	-	CASSLRPINQPQHF	TGTGCCAGCTCCCTCAGGCCCATCAATCAGCCCCAGCATTTT
few	TRBJ1-6	TRBV20-1	-	CSAWTSGNSPLHF	TGCAGTGCCTGGACGTCGGGGAATTCACCCCTCCACTTT
-	TRBJ2-2	TRBV20-1	-	CCARDRMQGYPGELFF	TGCTGTGCTAGAGATAGGATGCAGGGGTACCCCGGGGAGCTGTTTTTT
few	TRBJ2-7	TRBV6-1	-	CASRIVVGSGEQYF	TGTGCCAGCAGGATCGTAGTGGGCTCAGGCGAGCAGTACTTC
few	TRBJ1-5	TRBV5-1	-	CASSLGFANQPQHF	TGCGCCAGCAGCTTGGGATTCGCCAATCAGCCCCAGCATTTT
-	TRBJ2-7	TRBV20-1	-	CSASLGPISYEQYF	TGCAGTGCTAGTTTGGGACCGATTTCCTACGAGCAGTACTTC
few	TRBJ2-2	TRBV29-1	-	CGSGGPGELFF	TGCGGGTCGGGGGGCCCAGGGGAGCTGTTTTTT
-	TRBJ2-5	TRBV6-1	TRBD2	CASSRRTSVYQETQYF	TGTGCCAGCAGCCGACGGACTAGCGTTTACCAAGAGACCCAGTACTTC
-	TRBJ2-7	TRBV7-2	TRBD2	CASSLKAGGPPLEQYF	TGTGCCAGCAGCTTAAAGGCGGGAGGGCCTCCTCTCGAGCAGTACTTC
many	TRBJ1-5	TRBV20-1	-	CSATGWAEQPQHF	TGCAGTGCCACGGGCTGGGCCGAACAGCCCCAGCATTTT
few	TRBJ2-3	TRBV7-6	-	CASSRPGNTQYF	TGTGCCAGCAGCCGGCCTGGGAATACGCAGTATTTT
-	TRBJ2-1	TRBV21-1	-	CASRGLARVGPYNEQFF	TGTGCCAGCAGGGGTCTAGCGCGGGTGGGCCCTTACAATGAGCAGTTCTTC
few	TRBJ2-3	TRBV20-1	TRBD2	CSASEWVAGATDTQYF	TGCAGTGCTAGTGAATGGGTAGCGGGAGCCACAGATACGCAGTATTTT
-	TRBJ1-2	TRBV24-1	TRBD1	CATSAAGTGDGYGYTF	TGTGCCACCAGTGCGGCCGGGACAGGAGATGGCTATGGCTACACCTTC
few	TRBJ2-5	TRBV5-6	TRBD2	CASSHSGGPFQETQYF	TGTGCCAGCAGCCACTCGGGGGGACCCTTCCAAGAGACCCAGTACTTC
-	TRBJ1-6	TRBV4-3	-	CASSQWASSYNSPLHF	TGCGCCAGCAGCCAATGGGCTAGCTCCTATAATTCACCCCTCCACTTT
few	TRBJ2-7	TRBV6-1	-	CASSERQDPAYEQYF	TGTGCCAGCAGTGAAAGACAGGATCCAGCCTACGAGCAGTACTTC
few	TRBJ2-7	TRBV5-1	TRBD2	CASSLGAGDNGEQYF	TGCGCCAGCAGCTTGGGAGCGGGGGATAATGGCGAGCAGTACTTC
-	TRBJ2-3	TRBV30	-	CAWSVIDSIAQYF	TGTGCCTGGAGTGTAATTGACAGTATCGCGCAGTATTTT
many	TRBJ2-1	TRBV14	TRBD1	CASSRGQGSSYNEQFF	TGTGCCAGCAGCCGCGGACAGGGCAGCTCCTACAATGAGCAGTTCTTC
few	TRBJ2-1	TRBV9	-	CASSVQGGAEQFF	TGTGCCAGCAGCGTTCAGGGGGGGGCTGAGCAGTTCTTC
-	TRBJ1-2	TRBV15	-	CATSSDRLYGYTF	TGTGCCACCAGCAGCGACAGGCTCTATGGCTACACCTTC
-	TRBJ1-1	TRBV3-1	-	CASSQTLEGYAFF	TGTGCCAGCAGCCAGACGTTGGAGGGATATGCTTTCTTT
-	TRBJ2-1	TRBV15	TRBD2	CATSSLRTSGYNEQFF	TGTGCCACCAGTAGTCTACGGACTAGCGGGTACAATGAGCAGTTCTTC
few	TRBJ2-1	TRBV10-3	TRBD1	CAAGQGRVNEQFF	TGTGCCGCAGGACAGGGGAGGGTCAATGAGCAGTTCTTC
-	TRBJ2-7	TRBV6-5	-	CASSSSGTPYEQYF	TGTGCCAGCAGTTCATCCGGGACCCCCTACGAGCAGTACTTC
-	TRBJ2-5	TRBV5-1	-	CASRPGEGETQYF	TGCGCCAGCAGACCAGGGGAGGGCGAGACCCAGTACTTC
many	TRBJ1-6	TRBV12-3/TRBV12-4	TRBD1	CASSRTGGISPLHF	TGTGCCAGCAGTAGGACAGGGGGGATTTCACCCCTCCACTTT
-	TRBJ2-3	TRBV20-1	TRBD1	CSANQGQGASDTQYF	TGCAGTGCCAATCAAGGGCAGGGGGCCTCAGATACGCAGTATTTT
-	TRBJ2-4	TRBV7-2	TRBD1	CASSPGQGVNIQYF	TGTGCCAGCAGCCCGGGACAGGGTGTGAACATTCAGTACTTC
few	TRBJ2-5	TRBV4-3	-	CASSQHHSGTQYF	TGCGCCAGCAGCCAACACCATTCGGGGACCCAGTACTTC